The 30 T cell receptor beta chains below were found in one sample sequenced in a study of shared clonotypes between healthy human individuals. Only in-frame clones appear in the TCRdb table, and some are missing; sequencing was by immunoSEQ multiplex PCR. The sample has a few million clones, under 97% seen once. The sample was naive CD4+ T cells sorted from blood. As for subset: CD45RA+ positively selected. Every receptor here comes from a man younger than 35 in good health.

V is TRBV7-2 and J is TRBJ2-7; TRBD1 agrees at 7 bases. The CDR3 covers 15 residues. The junction had 7 bases not matched to a gene; V was cut back by 2 bases and J by 3 bases. Per the germline V gene, CDR1 is SGHTA and CDR2 is FQGNSA. CDR3 region: CASSLTGEYSYEQYF. In DNA, the CDR3 is TGTGCCAGCAGCTTAACAGGGGAGTATAGCTACGAGCAGTACTTC.

The rearrangement joins TRBV7-9 to TRBJ2-2; TRBD2 is a possible D gene (5 bases). The CDR3 sequence is 15 residues long. Per germline, CDR1 SEHNR and CDR2 FQNEAQ (reference sequence). The V end was cut by 0 bases, the J end by 1 base, with 6 bases between. CDR3 amino acids: CASSLAGMNTGELFF. As DNA, the CDR3 is TGTGCCAGCAGCTTAGCCGGGATGAACACCGGGGAGCTGTTTTTT.

The chain is built from TRBV6-1 and TRBJ1-6; possibly TRBD1 for D (5 bases). Trimming stripped 6 bases from V and 15 bases from J, with 15 bases between. Germline values: CDR1 MNHNS, CDR2 SASEGT. The CDR3 covers 12 residues. The CDR3, as DNA: TGTGCCAGCAGACTTCAGTTTGGGGGCCTCCACTTT. Protein sequence: CASRLQFGGLHF.

This clone was seen a single time. V usage is TRBV28 and J usage is TRBJ1-3; 7 bases are a match to TRBD1. In germline, CDR1 is MDHEN, CDR2 SYDVKM. V gave up 8 bases and J gave up 14 bases; unmatched junction bases: 12. CDR3 length equals 12 residues. This CDR3 reads CASRGQPDLLYF. DNA for the CDR3: TGTGCCAGCCGGGGACAGCCGGACTTACTATATTTT.

The chain couples TRBV28 to TRBJ1-2; the match to TRBD1 covers 9 bases. The CDR3 contains 15 residues. The germline gives CDR1 MDHEN, CDR2 SYDVKM. DNA for the CDR3: TGTGCGGTGGCGAAGGGAGACAGGGGGTTATATGGCTACACCTTC. Encoded protein: CAVAKGDRGLYGYTF.

V gene TRBV2 combines with J gene TRBJ1-4, with D maybe TRBD1 (5 bases). Germline lookup yields CDR1 SNHLY and CDR2 FYNNEI. V was clipped by 7 bases and J by 7 bases, with 25 bases between them. CDR3 length: 17 amino acids. The CDR3 nucleotides are TGTGCCAGCAATACCGGGCAGGCCCCAAGTGGGGGTGAAAAACTGTTTTTT. Amino acids: CASNTGQAPSGGEKLFF.

The chain carries TRBV5-1 and TRBJ2-2; D ambiguous. Germline assignment: CDR1 SGHRS and CDR2 YFSETQ. The CDR3 totals 14 residues. V dropped 4 bases and J dropped 2 bases, with 9 bases sitting between them. The CDR3 sequence is CASSMDPNTGELFF. The DNA of the CDR3 is TGCGCCAGCAGCATGGACCCAAACACCGGGGAGCTGTTTTTT.

The chain combines TRBV7-2 with TRBJ2-3; no reliable D call. The CDR3 consists of 14 residues. CDR1 is SGHTA, CDR2 FQGNSA, per germline. Trimming took off 5 bases at V and 6 bases at J, with 15 bases between the two ends. CDR3 amino acids: CASSRASRPDTQYF. In DNA form, the CDR3 reads TGTGCCAGCAGCCGAGCTTCAAGGCCGGATACGCAGTATTTT.

This clone showed up just once. This sequence joins TRBV6-6 and TRBJ2-7; D gene ambiguous. The CDR3 has 15 amino acids. The V end was cut by 2 bases, the J end by 0 bases, with 11 bases between. Germline V CDR1 and CDR2: MNHNY, SVGAGI (reference sequence). CDR3 protein: CASSYPALSSYEQYF. The CDR3 DNA is TGTGCCAGCAGTTACCCCGCCCTTAGCTCCTACGAGCAGTACTTC.

The chain carries TRBV6-1 and TRBJ2-3; D possibly corresponds to TRBD2 (6 bases). Germline-derived CDR1 and CDR2 are MNHNS and SASEGT. V was cut by 2 bases and J by 0 bases, with 9 bases left in between. CDR3 length equals 15 residues. CDR3 loop: CASSELRGSTDTQYF. CDR3 DNA sequence: TGTGCCAGCAGTGAACTCCGGGGGAGCACAGATACGCAGTATTTT.

This clone was counted a single time. This may stem from a read error, because a much larger clone lies one nucleotide away. In the same sample, other DNA sequences code for this CDR3. The chain employs TRBV7-9 and TRBJ2-7; 8 bases line up with TRBD2. The V gene end was trimmed by 9 bases and the J gene end by 6 bases; junction bases not matched to a gene: 13. The CDR3 loop spans 14 amino acids. Germline V gene data show CDR1 as SEHNR and CDR2 as FQNEAQ (reference sequence). The DNA for the CDR3 is TGTGCCAGTAGCCCCCAAGCGGGAGCCGGCGAGCAGTACTTC. Protein: CASSPQAGAGEQYF.

This clone was seen a single time. This chain links TRBV6-1 with TRBJ1-4, with TRBD1 matching over 8 bases. V trimming: 4 bases; J trimming: 8 bases; junction bases outside the gene matches: 9. This CDR3 has 15 residues. CDR1 MNHNS and CDR2 SASEGT come from the germline V gene. CDR3 sequence: CASSGSGGAEEKLFF. The CDR3 DNA sequence: TGTGCCAGCAGTGGATCAGGGGGCGCGGAGGAAAAACTGTTTTTT.

The chain is built from TRBV18 and TRBJ1-6, with 8 bases matching TRBD1. Trimming at V came to 5 bases and at J to 8 bases, leaving 5 bases not matched to a gene. Germline CDR1 reads KGHSH; CDR2 reads LQKENI. The CDR3 is 14 amino acids. The CDR3 region is CASSVGTGDSPLHF. For the CDR3, the DNA is TGTGCCAGCTCAGTTGGGACAGGAGATTCACCCCTCCACTTT.

This chain connects TRBV4-1 to TRBJ1-6; possible D gene TRBD1, 5 bases. CDR1 is MGHRA and CDR2 is YSYEKL in the germline V gene. Deletions cut 0 bases from V and 9 bases from J, with 21 bases between. This CDR3 region has 18 residues. CDR3 region: CASSQDQRLGGYGSPLHF. The CDR3 bases are TGCGCCAGCAGCCAAGATCAAAGACTGGGGGGATATGGTTCACCCCTCCACTTT.

This chain uses TRBV18 with TRBJ2-4; the match to TRBD1 covers 11 bases. Trimming removed 4 bases from V and 7 bases from J; junction bases left unmatched: 6. Germline-derived CDR1 and CDR2 are KGHSH and LQKENI. CDR3 size: 15 residues. CDR3 DNA sequence: TGTGCCAGCTCACGCGGGGGACAGGGGGTGAACATTCAGTACTTC. The encoded protein is CASSRGGQGVNIQYF.

This chain links TRBV15 with TRBJ2-7, with D perhaps matching TRBD1 (5 bases). Deletions cut 0 bases from V and 3 bases from J, with 12 bases between. This CDR3 is 15 amino acids long. Germline CDR1 and CDR2: LNHNV and YYDKDF (reference sequence). The CDR3 spells CATSREDRADYEQYF. The CDR3 nucleotides read TGTGCCACCAGCAGAGAAGACAGAGCCGACTACGAGCAGTACTTC.

This clone has more than one count but fewer than ten. The rearrangement uses TRBV7-2 and TRBJ1-4; 12 bases are a match to TRBD1. The CDR3 contains 14 residues. V dropped 4 bases and J dropped 7; count of bases not matched to a gene: 1. Per the germline V gene, CDR1 is SGHTA and CDR2 is FQGNSA. CDR3 sequence (DNA): TGTGCCAGCAGCTCGGGACAGGGGGCTGAAAAACTGTTTTTT. Translation: CASSSGQGAEKLFF.

V is TRBV7-9 and J is TRBJ2-2, with TRBD1 as a possible D gene (5 bases). V dropped 9 bases and J dropped 0 bases, with 11 bases sitting between them. The germline CDR1 and CDR2 sequences are SEHNR and FQNEAQ (reference sequence). The CDR3 consists of 14 residues. The CDR3 loop is CARESGPNTGELFF. The CDR3 nucleotides are TGTGCCAGGGAATCAGGGCCGAACACCGGGGAGCTGTTTTTT.

This clone was picked up one time. The chain couples TRBV5-6 to TRBJ2-7; D remains unclear. Germline V gives CDR1 SGHDT, CDR2 YYEEEE. This CDR3 comprises 13 residues. Trimming shortened V by 0 bases and J by 2 bases, and 6 bases separated the two germline ends. The CDR3 protein is CASSLGNTYEQYF. CDR3 in DNA: TGTGCCAGCAGCTTGGGGAACACCTACGAGCAGTACTTC.

The gene calls are TRBV6-4 and TRBJ2-1; D remains unclear. The CDR3 length is 15 residues. Trimming cost V 3 bases and J 3 bases, with 12 bases left between them. Germline loops: CDR1 MRHNA, CDR2 SNTAGT. The CDR3 DNA is TGTGCCAGCAGTGAAGGGTCTAGTGTCTACAATGAGCAGTTCTTC. Translated: CASSEGSSVYNEQFF.

The rearrangement uses TRBV11-2 and TRBJ2-7; 9 bases map to TRBD1. CDR1 SGHAT and CDR2 FQNNGV come from the germline V gene. J gave up 4 bases and V 5 bases, and 9 bases lay outside the gene matches. There are 15 residues in the CDR3. The CDR3 DNA is TGTGCCAGCAGCCCCACGGGACAGGGATTTTACGAGCAGTACTTC. Translated: CASSPTGQGFYEQYF.

This chain uses TRBV30 with TRBJ2-7, with D possibly being TRBD1 or TRBD2 (5 bases each). Trimming left V 0 bases short and J 1 base short, with 7 bases between. The V gene's germline CDR1 is GTSNPN and CDR2 SVGIG (reference sequence). CDR3 length equals 13 residues. Written as DNA, the CDR3 is TGTGCCTGGAGTGTAGAGGGGTCCTACGAGCAGTACTTC. It yields the protein CAWSVEGSYEQYF.

The J gene is TRBJ2-7, the V gene TRBV27, with 10 bases aligning to TRBD1. The CDR3 length is 14 residues. The germline CDR1 and CDR2 sequences are MNHEY and SMNVEV (reference sequence). The V and J ends lost 5 bases and 6 bases, in that order; junction bases with no gene match: 7. The CDR3 DNA is TGTGCCAGCAGTCGCGGGGACAGGGGTCTCGAGCAGTACTTC. Protein product: CASSRGDRGLEQYF.

The CDR3: CASSPGQNNEQFF. The CDR3 DNA reads as TGTGCCAGCTCACCGGGACAGAACAATGAGCAGTTCTTC. This chain joins TRBV18 and TRBJ2-1, with 7 bases lining up with TRBD1. CDR1 and CDR2 (germline): KGHSH, LQKENI. There are 13 residues in the CDR3. The junction had 1 base not matched to a gene; V was cut back by 3 bases and J by 5 bases.

V is TRBV2 and J is TRBJ2-3; TRBD2 matches 10 bases. The CDR3 sequence is 14 residues long. The J segment lost 8 bases and the V segment lost 4 bases, leaving 6 bases of the junction unmatched. The V gene's germline CDR1 is SNHLY and CDR2 FYNNEI. The CDR3 loop reads CASSGLAGVGTQYF. In DNA, the CDR3 is TGTGCCAGCAGTGGGCTAGCGGGGGTAGGTACGCAGTATTTT.

Worth noting for this clone: Other DNA variants within this sample encode the same CDR3. This chain links TRBV25-1 with TRBJ2-7, with D perhaps matching TRBD1 (5 bases). The CDR3 is 13 amino acids. V was shortened by 2 bases and J by 3 bases, with 8 bases between the two germline ends. CDR1 is MGHDK, CDR2 SYGVNS, per germline. The CDR3 sequence: CASSEQGSYEQYF. The DNA for the CDR3 is TGTGCCAGCAGTGAACAGGGTAGCTACGAGCAGTACTTC.

The chain links TRBV10-3 to TRBJ2-7; a weak D match, TRBD2 (5 bases). V lost 0 bases and J 9 bases, leaving 15 bases between the germline ends. This CDR3 contains 14 residues. CDR1 and CDR2 from the germline V gene are ENHRY and SYGVKD. The CDR3 nucleotides are TGTGCCATCAGTGAGTCGGTGTCAGAGGGCTGGCAGTACTTC. Amino acids: CAISESVSEGWQYF.

A note on this clone: At one of its ends the junction is not consistent with the germline gene, which may arise from a read error. This sequence joins TRBV30 and TRBJ1-3, with D possibly TRBD1 on 6 matching bases. CDR3 length: 13 amino acids. Germline V gene lookup returns CDR1 GTSNPN and CDR2 SVGIG (reference sequence). The CDR3 reads CAWGRGSENTIYF. CDR3 bases: TGTGCCTGGGGCAGGGGATCTGAAAACACCATATATTTT.

V and J are TRBV30 and TRBJ2-6; no firm D call. The CDR3 totals 15 residues. Germline CDR1 and CDR2: GTSNPN and SVGIG (reference sequence). V was clipped by 0 bases and J by 0 bases, with 6 bases between them. Here the CDR3 reads CAWSVHNSGANVLTF. The CDR3 DNA reads as TGTGCCTGGAGTGTACACAACTCTGGGGCCAACGTCCTGACTTTC.

The chain has TRBV25-1 and TRBJ1-2; D might be TRBD1 (5 bases). The CDR3 is 15 amino acids. V lost 8 bases to trimming and J lost 3 bases, with 19 bases between them. Germline V lookup: CDR1 MGHDK, CDR2 SYGVNS. This CDR3 reads CASGGASVGDYGYTF. In DNA form, the CDR3 reads TGTGCCAGCGGAGGGGCGTCCGTAGGGGACTATGGCTACACCTTC.